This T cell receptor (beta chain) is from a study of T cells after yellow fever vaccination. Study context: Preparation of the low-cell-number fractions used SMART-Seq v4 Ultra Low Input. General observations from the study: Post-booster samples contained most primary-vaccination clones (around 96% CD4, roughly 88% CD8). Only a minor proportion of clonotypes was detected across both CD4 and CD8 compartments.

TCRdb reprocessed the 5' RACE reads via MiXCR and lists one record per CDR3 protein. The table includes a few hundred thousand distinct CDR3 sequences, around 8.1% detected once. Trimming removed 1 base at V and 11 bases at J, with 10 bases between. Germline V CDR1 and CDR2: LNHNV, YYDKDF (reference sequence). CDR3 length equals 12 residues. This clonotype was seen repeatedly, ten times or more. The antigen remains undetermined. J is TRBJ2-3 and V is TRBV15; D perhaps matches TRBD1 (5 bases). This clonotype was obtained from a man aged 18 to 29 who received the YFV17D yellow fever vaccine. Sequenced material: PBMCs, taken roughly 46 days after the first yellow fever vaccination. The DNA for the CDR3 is TGTGCCACCAGCAGAGTGGAAGGACAGCAGTATTTT. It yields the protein CATSRVEGQQYF.